This TCR beta chain was recorded in a study of glioma-infiltrating T cells after dendritic cell vaccination. At the level of the study: Monocyte-derived dendritic cells, cultured 6 to 8 days with IL-4 and GM-CSF, were pulsed with autologous tumor lysate.

With respect to this clone: The antigen remains undetermined.

General observations from the study: Higher TCR clonality did not directly relate to longer survival.

Primers: 60 V beta forward and 13 J beta reverse. Clones were read by immunoSEQ multiplex PCR, and TCRdb kept only the in-frame ones, dropping some. Seen here are some 90,000 clones, approximately 75% observed once, and the top ten hold less than 2.5%. As to time point: after dendritic cell vaccination, including at tumor progression/relapse. Selection required adequate fresh-frozen tumor tissue plus more than two years' survival data. Germline V lookup: CDR1 SNHLY, CDR2 FYNNEI. The ends were cut back, 3 bases at V and 3 bases at J, with 8 bases in the middle. CDR3 length: 13 residues. J is TRBJ1-1 and V is TRBV2; D gene ambiguous. The sequences come from blood, collected after dendritic cell vaccination. The source of this sequence is a human donor with glioblastoma. The CDR3 sequence: CASSDMRYTEAFF. CDR3 nucleotide sequence: TGTGCCAGCAGTGATATGAGGTACACTGAAGCTTTCTTT.